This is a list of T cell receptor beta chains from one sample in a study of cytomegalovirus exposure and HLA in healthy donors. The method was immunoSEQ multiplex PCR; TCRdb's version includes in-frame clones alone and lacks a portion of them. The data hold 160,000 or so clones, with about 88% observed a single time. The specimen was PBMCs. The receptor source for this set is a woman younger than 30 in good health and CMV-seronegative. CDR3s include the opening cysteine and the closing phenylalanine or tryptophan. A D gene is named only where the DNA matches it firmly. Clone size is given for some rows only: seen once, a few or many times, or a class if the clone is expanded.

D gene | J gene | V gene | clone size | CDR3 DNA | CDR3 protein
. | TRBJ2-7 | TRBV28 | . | TGTGCCAGCAGTCCACCCCAGTATGGCGAGCAGTACTTC | CASSPPQYGEQYF
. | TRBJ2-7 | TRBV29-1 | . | TGCAGCGTTGTTGTGGGAGAGAGATTAGGCGAGCAGTACTTC | CSVVVGERLGEQYF
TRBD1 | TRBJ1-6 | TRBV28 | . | TGTGCCACCAATAGACAGGGCTATTCACCCCTCCACTTT | CATNRQGYSPLHF
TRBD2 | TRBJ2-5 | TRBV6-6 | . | TGTGCCAGCAGCCCTAAGGGACTAGCGGCAGAGACCCAGTACTTC | CASSPKGLAAETQYF
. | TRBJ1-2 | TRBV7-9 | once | TGTTCCAGCAGCTTGGGAGGGGTCGGTGGCTATGGCTACACCTTC | CSSSLGGVGGYGYTF
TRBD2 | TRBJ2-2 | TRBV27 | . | TGTGCCAGCAGTCGAGCGGGAGGGCTAGGTGGGGAGCTGTTTTTT | CASSRAGGLGGELFF
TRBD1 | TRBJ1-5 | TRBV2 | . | TGTGCCAGGGGGCAGGGGGCCAATCAGCCCCAGCATTTT | CARGQGANQPQHF
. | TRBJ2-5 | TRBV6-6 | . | TGTGCCAGCAGTTACTTACAGGGTCAAGAGACCCAGTACTTC | CASSYLQGQETQYF
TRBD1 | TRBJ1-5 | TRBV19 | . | TGTGCCAGTAGTATCCCCTGGGCAGGGGGAGGTCAGCCCCAGCATTTT | CASSIPWAGGGQPQHF
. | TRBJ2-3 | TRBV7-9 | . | TGTGCCAGCAGCCCTCCGGGACTCACGGTAACAGATACGCAGTATTTT | CASSPPGLTVTDTQYF
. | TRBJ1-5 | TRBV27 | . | TGTGCCAGCAGTTTGGCCGGGTCCTTCAATCAGCCCCAGCATTTT | CASSLAGSFNQPQHF
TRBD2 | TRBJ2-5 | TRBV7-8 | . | TGTGCCAGCAGTCCGCGGGGGGGCAGGGGGAAGGCCTCCGGGACCCAGTACTTC | CASSPRGGRGKASGTQYF
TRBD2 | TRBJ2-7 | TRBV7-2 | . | TGTGCCAGCAGCATGGGACTAGCGGTCTACGAGCAGTACTTC | CASSMGLAVYEQYF
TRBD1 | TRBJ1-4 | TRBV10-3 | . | TGTGCCATCAGTGAATCTCGACAGGGAAGCGGGCAAGCTAATGAAAAACTGTTTTTT | CAISESRQGSGQANEKLFF
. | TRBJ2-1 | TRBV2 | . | TGTGCCAGTGGAGGGGACTCCTACAATGAGCAGTTCTTC | CASGGDSYNEQFF
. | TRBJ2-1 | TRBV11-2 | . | TGTGCCAGCAGCTTAGATGGCGGGGATGAGCAGTTCTTC | CASSLDGGDEQFF
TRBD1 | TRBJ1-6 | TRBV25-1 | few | TGTGCCAGCAGCTTACCGGGACAGTATAATTCACCCCTCCACTTT | CASSLPGQYNSPLHF
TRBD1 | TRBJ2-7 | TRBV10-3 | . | TGTGCCATCAGTGAGTCCAAGAGGGACAGGTTCTTGGACGAGCAGTACTTC | CAISESKRDRFLDEQYF
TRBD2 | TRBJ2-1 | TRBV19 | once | TGTGCCAGTAGTCCGGGGGGACCCCATCGGTTCTTC | CASSPGGPHRFF
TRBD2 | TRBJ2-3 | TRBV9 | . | TGTGCCAGCAGCGTGACTAGCGGGGGGGCTGATACGCAGTATTTT | CASSVTSGGADTQYF
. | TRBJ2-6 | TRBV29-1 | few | TGCAGCGTTGATACAGGGGAGGCTGGGGCCAACGTCCTGACTTTC | CSVDTGEAGANVLTF
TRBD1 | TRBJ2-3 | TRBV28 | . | TGTGCCAGCAGCCGACAGGGAGGCACAGATACGCAGTATTTT | CASSRQGGTDTQYF
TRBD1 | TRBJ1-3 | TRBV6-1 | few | TGTGCCAGCAGCCGAGGGACAGGGGCTGGAAACACCATATATTTT | CASSRGTGAGNTIYF
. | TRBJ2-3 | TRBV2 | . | TGTGCCAGCGAGGCGCGGGTCACAGATACGCAGTATTTT | CASEARVTDTQYF
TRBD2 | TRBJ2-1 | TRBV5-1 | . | TGCGCCAGCAGCTCCTCTCAAGCGGGGGTCCAGAAGGAGCAGTTCTTC | CASSSSQAGVQKEQFF
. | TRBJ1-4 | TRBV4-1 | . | TGCGCCAGCAGCCAAGGGAGGGGGGGCAGGGGTGAAAAACTGTTTTTT | CASSQGRGGRGEKLFF
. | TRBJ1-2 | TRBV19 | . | TGTGCCAGTAGTATAGTCGGCGGGGGCGCGATCTATGGCTACACCTTC | CASSIVGGGAIYGYTF
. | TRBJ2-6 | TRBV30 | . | TGTGCCTGGAGGGCTGGTTCTGGGGCCAACGTCCTGACTTTC | CAWRAGSGANVLTF
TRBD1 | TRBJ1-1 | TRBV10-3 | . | TGTGCCATCAGGGGACAGGTCCTATATGAAGCTTTCTTT | CAIRGQVLYEAFF
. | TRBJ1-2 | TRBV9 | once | TGTGCCAGCAGCGGACTGGCGGGCTATGGCTACACCTTC | CASSGLAGYGYTF
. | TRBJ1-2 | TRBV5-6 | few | TGTGCCAGCAGCAATGGGACACGGGCATCGTATGGCTACACCTTC | CASSNGTRASYGYTF
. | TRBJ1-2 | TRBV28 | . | TGTGCCAGCAGCCCCGATCAGTGGGGGGACTATGGCTACACCTTC | CASSPDQWGDYGYTF
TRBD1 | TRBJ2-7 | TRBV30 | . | TGTGCCTGGAGGAAGACAGGGGCGTACGAGCAGTACTTC | CAWRKTGAYEQYF
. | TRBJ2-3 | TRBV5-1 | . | TGCGCCAGCAGCTTGGTTGGGGTAGGGGCAGATACGCAGTATTTT | CASSLVGVGADTQYF
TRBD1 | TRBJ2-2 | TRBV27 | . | TGTGCCAGCAGCCCGTCGGGACAGGGTTCGAACACCGGGGAGCTGTTTTTT | CASSPSGQGSNTGELFF
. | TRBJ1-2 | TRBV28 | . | TGTGCCAGCAGCGATTACTCCGCGGGTAGGGGCTACACCTTC | CASSDYSAGRGYTF
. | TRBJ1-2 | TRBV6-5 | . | TGTGCCAGCAGTTTTCGCGGACTCTATGGCTACACCTTC | CASSFRGLYGYTF
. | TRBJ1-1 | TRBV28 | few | TGTGCCAGCAGCGAAAACGGGACACCTAACACTGAAGCTTTCTTT | CASSENGTPNTEAFF
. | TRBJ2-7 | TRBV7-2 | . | TGTGCCAGCAGCCGAGAGACGGGCTACGAGCAGTACTTC | CASSRETGYEQYF
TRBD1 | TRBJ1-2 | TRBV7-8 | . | TGTGCCAGCAGCTCGACAGGGACCCCTTATGGCTACACCTTC | CASSSTGTPYGYTF
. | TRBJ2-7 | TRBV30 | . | TGTGCCTGGAGTGGGGTTAGCCCGGAAACTTACTACGAGCAGTACTTC | CAWSGVSPETYYEQYF
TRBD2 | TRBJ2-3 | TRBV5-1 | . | TGCGCCAGCAGCCCACTAGCGGGGACCACAGATACGCAGTATTTT | CASSPLAGTTDTQYF